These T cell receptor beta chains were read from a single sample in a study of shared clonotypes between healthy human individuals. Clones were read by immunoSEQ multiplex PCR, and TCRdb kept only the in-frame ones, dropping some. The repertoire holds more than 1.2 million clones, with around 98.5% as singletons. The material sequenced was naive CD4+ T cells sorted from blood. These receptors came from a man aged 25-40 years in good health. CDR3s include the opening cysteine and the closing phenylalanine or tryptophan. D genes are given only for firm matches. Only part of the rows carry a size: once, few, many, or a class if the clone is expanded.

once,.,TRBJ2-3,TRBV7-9,TGTGCCAGCAGCTCCGACCCGCCCCTGTTTCGGAGTACGCAGTATTTT,CASSSDPPLFRSTQYF
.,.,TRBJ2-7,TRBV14,TGTGCCAGCAGCCAAGAATTAGTCTCCTACGAGCAGTACTTC,CASSQELVSYEQYF
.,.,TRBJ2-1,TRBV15,TGTGCCACCAGCAGAGATCCCCGACAGATTTACAATGAGCAGTTCTTC,CATSRDPRQIYNEQFF
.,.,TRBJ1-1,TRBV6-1,TGTGCCAGCAGTAGAAACAGGGTGGCGAGCACTGAAGCTTTCTTT,CASSRNRVASTEAFF
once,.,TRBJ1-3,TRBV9,TGTGCCAGCAACAGAGACTCTGGAAACACCATATATTTT,CASNRDSGNTIYF
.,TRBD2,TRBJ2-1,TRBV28,TGTGCCATCTTGACAGGGGCCGGACTAGCGGTCGTTGTTGAGCAGTTCTTC,CAILTGAGLAVVVEQFF
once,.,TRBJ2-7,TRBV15,TGTGCCACCAGCAGAACAGGATTTTACGAGCAGTACTTC,CATSRTGFYEQYF
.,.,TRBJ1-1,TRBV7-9,TGTGCCAGCAGGCAAAATATCGGGTGGACTGAAGCTTTCTTT,CASRQNIGWTEAFF
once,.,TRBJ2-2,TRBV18,TGTGCCAGCTCACCATCGGGGGGCGCCGGGGAGCTGTTTTTT,CASSPSGGAGELFF
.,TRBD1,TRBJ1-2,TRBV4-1,TGCGCCAGCAGCCCATCGGGACAGGGAGACTATGGCTACACCTTC,CASSPSGQGDYGYTF
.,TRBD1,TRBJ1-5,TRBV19,TGTGCCAGTAGTCCCAGGGGGGGGCCCCAGCATTTT,CASSPRGGPQHF
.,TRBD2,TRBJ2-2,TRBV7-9,TGTGCCAGCACCCATGGGGCGGGAGGCACCGGGGAGCTGTTTTTT,CASTHGAGGTGELFF
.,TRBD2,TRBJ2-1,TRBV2,TGTGCCAGCAGTCCCGACCTTCTAGCGGGAGAGGAAGATGAGCAGTTCTTC,CASSPDLLAGEEDEQFF
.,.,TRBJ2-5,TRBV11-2,TGTGCCAGCAGCCCTACCGCGGAGGGCTTTTCGTTGGAGACCCAGTACTTC,CASSPTAEGFSLETQYF
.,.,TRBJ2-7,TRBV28,TGTGCCAGCAGCAAAACGTTGCTCTACGAGCAGTACTTC,CASSKTLLYEQYF
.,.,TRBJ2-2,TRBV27,TGTGCCAGCGTCTCTAGCTACTCCTACACCGGGGAGCTGTTTTTT,CASVSSYSYTGELFF
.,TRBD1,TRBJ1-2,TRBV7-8,TGTGCCAGCAGCCCGGACAGGGTGGGTGGCTACACCTTC,CASSPDRVGGYTF
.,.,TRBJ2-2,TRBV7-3,TGTGCCAGCAGCCTAAGAACTTGGAGAGGGAACACCGGGGAGCTGTTTTTT,CASSLRTWRGNTGELFF
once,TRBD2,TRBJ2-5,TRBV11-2,TGTGCCAGCAGCCGGACACCTCAGGCTAGCGGGGGAGATTTAGAGACCCAGTACTTC,CASSRTPQASGGDLETQYF
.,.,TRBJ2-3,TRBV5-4,TGTGCCAGCAGCTACCGGGGCACAGATACGCAGTATTTT,CASSYRGTDTQYF
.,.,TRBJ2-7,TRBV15,TGTGCCACCAGCAGAGATCTTGCGTCGGGATCCTACGAGCAGTACTTC,CATSRDLASGSYEQYF
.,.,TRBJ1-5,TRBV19,TGTGCCAGTAGTCTTCAGGGGCTCAATCAGCCCCAGCATTTT,CASSLQGLNQPQHF
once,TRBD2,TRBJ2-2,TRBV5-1,TGCGCCAGCAGCAGCTGGGGACTAGCGGGAGTCGCCGGGGAGCTGTTTTTT,CASSSWGLAGVAGELFF
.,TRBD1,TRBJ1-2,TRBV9,TGTGCCAGCAAGGGAGGGGGCGCAAGCTATGGCTACACCTTC,CASKGGGASYGYTF
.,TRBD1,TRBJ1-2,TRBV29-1,TGCAGCGCCGGGACAGGGGATGGCTACACCTTC,CSAGTGDGYTF
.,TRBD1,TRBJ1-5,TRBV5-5,TGTGCCAGCAGCAACAGGGGTATGAATCAGCCCCAGCATTTT,CASSNRGMNQPQHF
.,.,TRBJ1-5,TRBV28,TGTGCCAGCAGTTTATCGTGGGGTGGTGGCAATCAGCCCCAGCATTTT,CASSLSWGGGNQPQHF
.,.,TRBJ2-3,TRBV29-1,TGCAGCGTGGGGGCTAGCGGATCCACAGATACGCAGTATTTT,CSVGASGSTDTQYF
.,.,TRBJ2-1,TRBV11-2,TGTGCCAGCAGCGCGGCCCCGACTGGGCGCGTTGAGCAGTTCTTC,CASSAAPTGRVEQFF
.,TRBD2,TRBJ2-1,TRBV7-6,TGTGCCAGCAGCCCCGCACGGGAGGGGATGTTCTTC,CASSPAREGMFF
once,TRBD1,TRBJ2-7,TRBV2,TGTGCCAGCAGTGAATCCCAGGGGGCCCACTACGAGCAGTACTTC,CASSESQGAHYEQYF
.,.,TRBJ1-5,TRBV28,.,CASILAEGFYSNQPQHF
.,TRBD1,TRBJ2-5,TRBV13,TGTGCCAGCAGCTTCGACAGGGTCCAAGAGACCCAGTACTTC,CASSFDRVQETQYF
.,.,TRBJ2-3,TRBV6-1,TGTGCCAGCAGTACGCTTGGGAGCACAGATACGCAGTATTTT,CASSTLGSTDTQYF
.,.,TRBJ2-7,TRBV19,TGTGCCAGTAGTATAGATCGGCCCGAGCAGTACTTC,CASSIDRPEQYF
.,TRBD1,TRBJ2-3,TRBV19,TGTGCCAGTAGCCCAGGGACAGATAGCACAGATACGCAGTATTTT,CASSPGTDSTDTQYF
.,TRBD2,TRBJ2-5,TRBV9,TGTGCCAGCAGCGTAGCGGCCGGCGGGAGGGTCGAGGAGACCCAGTACTTC,CASSVAAGGRVEETQYF
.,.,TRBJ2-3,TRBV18,TGTGCCAGCTACAGGTCTGGGACAGATACGCAGTATTTT,CASYRSGTDTQYF
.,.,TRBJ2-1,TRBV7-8,TGTGCCAGCAGCTTAGCGGGAGCCCAATCGACAGTCCTCTTC,CASSLAGAQSTVLF
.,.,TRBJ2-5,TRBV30,TGTGCCTGGATCCCCGTCTGGGGGGCAGAGACCCAGTACTTC,CAWIPVWGAETQYF
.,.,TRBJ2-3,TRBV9,TGTGCCAGCAGCGTAGGGCTTTCTAGCACAGATACGCAGTATTTT,CASSVGLSSTDTQYF
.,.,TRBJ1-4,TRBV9,TGTGCCAGCAGCTTCACGGGCACTAGTGAAAAACTGTTTTTT,CASSFTGTSEKLFF
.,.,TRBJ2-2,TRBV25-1,TGTGCCAGCAGTGAACAACACGGGACTGAGAACACCGGGGAGCTGTTTTTT,CASSEQHGTENTGELFF
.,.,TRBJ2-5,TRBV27,TGTGCCAGCAGTTCTTATAACCAAGAGACCCAGTACTTC,CASSSYNQETQYF
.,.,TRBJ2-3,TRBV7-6,TGTGCCAGCAGCTTTGGGACGTTCACAGATACGCAGTATTTT,CASSFGTFTDTQYF
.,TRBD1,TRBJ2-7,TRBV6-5,TGTGCCAGCTCTTTAGGACAGGGCTACGAGCAGTACTTC,CASSLGQGYEQYF
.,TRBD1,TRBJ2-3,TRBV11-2,TGTGCCAGCAGCTTAGATATCAGGGGGAGCACAGATACGCAGTATTTT,CASSLDIRGSTDTQYF
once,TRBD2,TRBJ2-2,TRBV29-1,TGCAGCGTTGGGTACCTAGCGGGAGTAGACACCGGGGAGCTGTTTTTT,CSVGYLAGVDTGELFF
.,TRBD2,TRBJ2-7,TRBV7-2,TGTGCCAGCAGCTTAGTGGCTAGCGGAGGCTACGAGCAGTACTTC,CASSLVASGGYEQYF
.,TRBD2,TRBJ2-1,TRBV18,TGTGCCAGCTCACCACTTGGACTAGCGGTCTACAATGAGCAGTTCTTC,CASSPLGLAVYNEQFF
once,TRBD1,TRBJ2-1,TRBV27,TGTGCCAGCAGACGGGACAGGGTTTTAAGTGAGCAGTTCTTC,CASRRDRVLSEQFF
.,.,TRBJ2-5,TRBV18,TGTGCCAGCTCACGGGGACTTAACCTAGAGACCCAGTACTTC,CASSRGLNLETQYF
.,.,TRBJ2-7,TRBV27,TGTGCCAGCAGTTCCTCCTACGAGCAGTACTTC,CASSSSYEQYF
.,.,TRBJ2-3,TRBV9,TGTGCCAGCAGCGTAGAGGTGTCCACAGATACGCAGTATTTT,CASSVEVSTDTQYF
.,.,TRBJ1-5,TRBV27,TGTGCCAGCAGTCCCAGGGGTCCTGATCAGCCCCAGCATTTT,CASSPRGPDQPQHF